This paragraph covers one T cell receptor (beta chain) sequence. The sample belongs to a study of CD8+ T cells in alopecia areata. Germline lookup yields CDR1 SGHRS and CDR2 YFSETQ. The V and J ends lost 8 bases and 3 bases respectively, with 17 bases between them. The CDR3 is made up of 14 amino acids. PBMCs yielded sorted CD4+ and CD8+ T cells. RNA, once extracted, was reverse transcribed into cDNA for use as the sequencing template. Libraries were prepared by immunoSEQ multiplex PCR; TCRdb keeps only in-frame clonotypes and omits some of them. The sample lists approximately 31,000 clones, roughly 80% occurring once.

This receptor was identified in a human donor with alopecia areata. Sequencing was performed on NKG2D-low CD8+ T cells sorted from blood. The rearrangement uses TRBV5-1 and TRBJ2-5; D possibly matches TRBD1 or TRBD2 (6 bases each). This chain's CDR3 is CASGGPGVEETQYF. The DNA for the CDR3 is TGCGCCAGTGGGGGGCCTGGGGTCGAAGAGACCCAGTACTTC. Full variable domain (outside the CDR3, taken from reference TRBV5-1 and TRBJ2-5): KAGVTQTPRYLIKTRGQQVTLSCSPISGHRSVSWYQQTPGQGLQFLFEYFSETQRNKGNFPGRFSGRQFSNSRSEMNVSTLELGDSALYLCASGGPGVEETQYFGPGTRLLVL.